This T cell receptor (beta chain) is from a study of immune characterization of retroperitoneal liposarcoma. TCRdb ran MiXCR on the PCR reads and lists one entry per CDR3 protein. The table includes over 8,000 distinct CDR3 sequences, under 30% detected once. This clonotype has just a few counts. Sequenced: blood. This sequence originates from a male donor with retroperitoneal liposarcoma.

CDR3 protein: CASSGGGQYTEAFF. The CDR3 DNA follows: TGTGCCAGCAGCGGAGGGGGGCAGTACACTGAAGCTTTCTTT. J is TRBJ1-1 and V is TRBV6-1; D is possibly TRBD1 (6 bases). V lost 6 bases, J lost 3 bases, and 14 bases lay in between. CDR3 size: 14 residues. Germline V gene data show CDR1 as MNHNS and CDR2 as SASEGT.